These 21 T cell receptor beta chains came from one sample sequenced in a study of T cell repertoires in cytomegalovirus infection. These receptors' antigens are unknown. TCRdb fed the reads into MiXCR, producing one record per CDR3 protein. There are 830,000 or so distinct CDR3 sequences in the sample; 32% occur only once, and 9.5% to 15% lies in the top ten. The sequencing here drew on cultured CD8+ T cells from PBMCs, taken from culture after CMV antigen stimulation. Source of these receptors: a human donor in good health (CMV status not recorded). Some clones in this sample may be carry-over from other donors' samples.

This clonotype was seen only a few times. V usage is TRBV2 and J usage is TRBJ2-5; 10 nucleotides line up with TRBD2. Germline CDR1 SNHLY, CDR2 FYNNEI. Germline trimming cut 8 bases from V and 5 bases from J; bases unmatched to any gene: 11. The CDR3 is 15 residues long. DNA for the CDR3: TGTGCCAGCGCAGAGAAAGCGGGGGGGCTGGAGACCCAGTACTTC. Translated, it gives CASAEKAGGLETQYF.

The gene calls are TRBV4-1 and TRBJ2-2; D is perhaps TRBD1 or TRBD2 (6 bases each). There are 15 residues in the CDR3. CDR1 is MGHRA, CDR2 YSYEKL, per germline. V lost 0 bases, J lost 9 bases, and 14 bases lay in between. CDR3 bases: TGCGCCAGCAGCCAAGACCCCCCGGGGGCCCGGGAGCTGTTTTTT. This gives the protein CASSQDPPGARELFF.

The V call is TRBV5-1, the J call TRBJ2-7; TRBD2 agrees at 7 bases. CDR3 length: 14 amino acids. Germline CDR1 SGHRS, CDR2 YFSETQ. V was pared by 3 bases and J by 4 bases, with 7 bases of the junction left unmatched. As DNA, the CDR3 is TGCGCCAGCAGCTGGGGGGACTATGCTTACGAGCAGTACTTC. Its protein is CASSWGDYAYEQYF. Supplemented by reference TRBV5-1 and TRBJ2-7, the full variable domain reads KAGVTQTPRYLIKTRGQQVTLSCSPISGHRSVSWYQQTPGQGLQFLFEYFSETQRNKGNFPGRFSGRQFSNSRSEMNVSTLELGDSALYLCASSWGDYAYEQYFGPGTRLTVT.

This clonotype was seen only a few times. This chain connects TRBV10-3 to TRBJ2-6; D unclear. Trimming cost V 0 bases and J 0 bases, with 6 bases left between them. Germline CDR1 ENHRY, CDR2 SYGVKD. The CDR3 covers 16 residues. The chain's CDR3 is CAISESLDSGANVLTF. CDR3 DNA: TGTGCCATCAGTGAGTCTTTGGACTCTGGGGCCAACGTCCTGACTTTC.

In its sample, this clonotype was seen a few times. The chain joins TRBV7-3 to TRBJ2-5, with 12 bases aligning to TRBD2. CDR3 size: 15 residues. V dropped 2 bases and J dropped 5; count of bases not matched to a gene: 3. Germline-derived CDR1 and CDR2 are SGHTA and FQGTGA. The CDR3 loop reads CASSLLAGGMETQYF. The DNA for the CDR3 is TGTGCCAGCAGCTTACTAGCGGGGGGGATGGAGACCCAGTACTTC.

The V call is TRBV12-3 or TRBV12-4, the J call TRBJ1-5; no reliable D call. This CDR3 region has 13 residues. The ends were cut back, 8 bases at V and 3 bases at J, with 11 bases in the middle. The CDR3 bases are TGTGCCAGCGAGGGTCATTCCAATCAGCCCCAGCATTTT. Its translation is CASEGHSNQPQHF.

This clonotype was recorded at least ten times. The chain is built from TRBV7-8 and TRBJ1-4; D call uncertain. Trimming took 0 bases from V and 1 from J, leaving 9 bases between them. Germline loops: CDR1 SGHVS, CDR2 FQNEAQ. This CDR3 contains 16 residues. CDR3 region: CASSLARTETNEKLFF. The CDR3 DNA sequence: TGTGCCAGCAGCTTAGCGAGGACGGAAACTAATGAAAAACTGTTTTTT.

This clonotype was counted at least ten times. The CDR3 region is CASSLGKYEQYV. The CDR3 DNA follows: TGTGCCAGCAGTTTAGGTAAATACGAGCAGTACGTC. The chain uses TRBV12-3 or TRBV12-4 and TRBJ2-7; D gene ambiguous. Between the trimmed V and J ends, which lost 1 base and 4 bases, there was a span of 5 bases. There are 12 residues in the CDR3.

This clonotype has a count of ten or more. A junction boundary mismatches the germline segment, possibly from a read error. The chain has TRBV7-7 and TRBJ1-3, with TRBD1 as a possible D gene (6 bases). CDR1 SSHAT and CDR2 FNYEAQ come from the germline V gene (reference sequence). The CDR3 length is 13 residues. CDR3 nucleotides: TGTGCTAGCAGCCGGACAGTTGGAAACACCATATATTTT. Its translation: CASSRTVGNTIYF. The whole variable domain, filled in from reference TRBV7-7 and TRBJ1-3, reads GAGVSQSPRYKVTKRGQDVTLRCDPISSHATLYWYQQALGQGPEFLTYFNYEAQPDKSGLPSDRFSAERPEGSISTLTIQRTEQRDSAMYRCASSRTVGNTIYFGEGSWLTVV.

This clonotype has just a few counts. The gene calls are TRBV25-1 and TRBJ2-5; 8 bases fit TRBD1. The CDR3 loop spans 13 amino acids. Germline V gene lookup returns CDR1 MGHDK and CDR2 SYGVNS. Trimming removed 8 bases from V and 6 bases from J; junction bases left unmatched: 8. The CDR3 nucleotides read TGTGCCAGCTCCCCAGACAGGGGAAAGACCCAGTACTTC. Its translation is CASSPDRGKTQYF.

This rearrangement joins TRBV29-1 to TRBJ2-3, with 8 nucleotides matching TRBD1. V was pared by 0 bases and J by 2 bases, with 4 bases of the junction left unmatched. This CDR3 spans 15 amino acids. Per the germline V gene, CDR1 is SQVTM and CDR2 is ANQGSEA. The CDR3 region has the DNA TGCAGCGTTGAAGATAGACAGGGGCCCACAGATACGCAGTATTTT. It codes for CSVEDRQGPTDTQYF.

This clonotype was picked up a small number of times. The chain joins TRBV9 to TRBJ1-1; D ambiguous. Per the germline V gene, CDR1 is SGDLS and CDR2 is YYNGEE. V lost 0 bases to trimming and J lost 1 base, with 10 bases between them. The CDR3 sequence is 15 residues long. CDR3 in amino acids: CASSVDGKGNTEAFF. The CDR3 coding sequence is TGTGCCAGCAGCGTAGACGGGAAAGGGAACACTGAAGCTTTCTTT.

The chain uses TRBV19 and TRBJ2-3; no clear D gene. This CDR3 region has 14 residues. The V gene's germline CDR1 is LNHDA and CDR2 SQIVND (reference sequence). V dropped 1 base and J dropped 2 bases, with 7 bases sitting between them. CDR3 sequence reads: CASSIGPTTDTQYF. CDR3 coding DNA: TGTGCCAGTAGTATAGGACCGACCACAGATACGCAGTATTTT.

In its sample, this clonotype was seen a few times. The chain carries TRBV6-6 and TRBJ1-1; 7 nucleotides match TRBD1. Germline trimming cut 2 bases from V and 1 base from J; bases unmatched to any gene: 4. Germline V gene sequence: CDR1 MNHNY, CDR2 SVGAGI (reference sequence). CDR3 length: 15 residues. This CDR3 is CASSYRTGKNTEAFF. The CDR3 nucleotides are TGTGCCAGCAGTTACCGGACAGGAAAGAACACTGAAGCTTTCTTT.

A remark on this clonotype: Without the conserved terminal phenylalanine or tryptophan, this CDR3 likely stems from a read error. In nucleotides, the CDR3 is TGTGCCAGCAGCCAAGACAGGGGGGACGAAGCTTTCTTA. Its protein product is CASSQDRGDEAFL. This chain uses TRBV7-9 with TRBJ1-1; 9 bases are a match to TRBD1. Trimming removed 5 bases from V and 8 bases from J; junction bases left unmatched: 6. CDR3 length: 13 amino acids. The germline gives CDR1 SEHNR, CDR2 FQNEAQ (reference sequence).

The chain recombines TRBV29-1 with TRBJ2-7, with unresolved D. From germline, CDR1 is SQVTM and CDR2 ANQGSEA. The CDR3 has 13 amino acids. V gave up 6 bases and J gave up 2 bases, with 14 bases separating them. In DNA, the CDR3 is TGCAGCGTAGATTTAGGACGGCCCTACGAGCAGTACTTC. It is translated as CSVDLGRPYEQYF.

The gene calls are TRBV7-9 and TRBJ2-1; the match to TRBD2 covers 9 bases. The CDR3 consists of 15 residues. Germline CDR1 reads SEHNR; CDR2 reads FQNEAQ (reference sequence). The trim removed 3 bases at V and 5 bases at J, leaving 5 bases unmatched. DNA of the CDR3: TGTGCCAGCAGCTTGCGGGGGGGCCTAGACAATGAGCAGTTCTTC. Protein product: CASSLRGGLDNEQFF.

This clonotype was recorded a few times. The gene calls are TRBV7-9 and TRBJ1-1, with D possibly being TRBD1 (6 bases). The CDR3 runs 13 residues. Germline lookup yields CDR1 SEHNR and CDR2 FQNEAQ (reference sequence). Trimming took 3 bases from V and 4 from J, leaving 9 bases between them. The CDR3 loop reads CASSFAGATEAFF. CDR3 nucleotides: TGTGCCAGCAGCTTTGCGGGGGCCACTGAAGCTTTCTTT. The full variable domain, in which reference TRBV7-9 and TRBJ1-1 provide the parts outside the CDR3, is DTGVSQNPRHKITKRGQNVTFRCDPISEHNRLYWYRQTLGQGPEFLTYFQNEAQLEKSRLLSDRFSAERPKGSFSTLEIQRTEQGDSAMYLCASSFAGATEAFFGQGTRLTVV.

V is TRBV4-1 and J is TRBJ1-1; D possibly corresponds to TRBD1 (6 bases). This CDR3 spans 14 amino acids. Trimming took off 3 bases at V and 8 bases at J, with 16 bases between the two ends. Per the germline V gene, CDR1 is MGHRA and CDR2 is YSYEKL. The CDR3 DNA sequence: TGCGCCAGCAGCCATTTAGGGGGGGCGTCGGAAGCTTTCTTT. Protein: CASSHLGGASEAFF.

Notes on this clonotype: Germline is not matched at one junction end, which may reflect a read error. The CDR3 here is CASSLDADF. The CDR3 nucleotides are TGTGCCAGCAGCTTAGATGCGGATTTT. The chain uses TRBV7-6 and TRBJ2-3, with D uncertain. CDR1 is SGHVS, CDR2 FNYEAQ, per germline. The CDR3 consists of 9 residues. Full variable domain (rest looked up from reference TRBV7-6 and TRBJ2-3): GAGVSQSPRYKVTKRGQDVALRCDPISGHVSLYWYRQALGQGPEFLTYFNYEAQQDKSGLPNDRFSAERPEGSISTLTIQRTEQRDSAMYRCASSLDADFGPGTRLTVL.

The sample holds many counts of this clonotype. The chain combines TRBV6-6 with TRBJ2-3, with 10 bases aligning to TRBD2. V trimming: 2 bases; J trimming: 6 bases; junction bases outside the gene matches: 17. Germline CDR1 is MNHNY and CDR2 is SVGAGI (reference sequence). This CDR3 is built from 19 residues. The CDR3 reads CASSYTGLAATGDTDTQYF. In DNA form, the CDR3 reads TGTGCCAGCAGTTACACCGGACTAGCGGCCACGGGAGACACCGATACGCAGTATTTT.